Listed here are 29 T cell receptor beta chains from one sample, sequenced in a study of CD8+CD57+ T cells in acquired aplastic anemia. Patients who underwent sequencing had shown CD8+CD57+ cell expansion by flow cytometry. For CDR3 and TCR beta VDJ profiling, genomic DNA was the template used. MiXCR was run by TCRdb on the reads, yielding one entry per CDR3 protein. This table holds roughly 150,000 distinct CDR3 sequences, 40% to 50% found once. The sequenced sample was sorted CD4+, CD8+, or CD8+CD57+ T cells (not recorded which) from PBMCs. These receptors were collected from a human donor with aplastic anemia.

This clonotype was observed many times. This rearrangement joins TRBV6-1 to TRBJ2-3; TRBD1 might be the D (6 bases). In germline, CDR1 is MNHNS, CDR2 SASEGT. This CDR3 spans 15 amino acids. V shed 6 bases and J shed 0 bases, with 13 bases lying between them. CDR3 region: CASRRGQPSTDTQYF. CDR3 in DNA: TGTGCCAGCAGACGAGGACAGCCTAGCACAGATACGCAGTATTTT.

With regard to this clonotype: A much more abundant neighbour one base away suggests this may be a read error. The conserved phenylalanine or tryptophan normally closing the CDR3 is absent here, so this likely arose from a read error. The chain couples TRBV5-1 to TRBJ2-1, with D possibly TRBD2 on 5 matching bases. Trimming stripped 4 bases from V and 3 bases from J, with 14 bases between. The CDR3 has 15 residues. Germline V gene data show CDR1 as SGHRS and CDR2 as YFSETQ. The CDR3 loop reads CASSNLRENYNEQFI. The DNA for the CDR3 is TGCGCCAGCAGCAACCTGAGGGAAAACTACAATGAGCAGTTCATC.

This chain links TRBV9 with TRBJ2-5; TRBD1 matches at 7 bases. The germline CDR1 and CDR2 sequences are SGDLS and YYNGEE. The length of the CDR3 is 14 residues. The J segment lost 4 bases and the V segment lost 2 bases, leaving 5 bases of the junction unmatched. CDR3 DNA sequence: TGTGCCAGCAGCGTTGAAGGGACAGCAGAGACCCAGTACTTC. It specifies CASSVEGTAETQYF.

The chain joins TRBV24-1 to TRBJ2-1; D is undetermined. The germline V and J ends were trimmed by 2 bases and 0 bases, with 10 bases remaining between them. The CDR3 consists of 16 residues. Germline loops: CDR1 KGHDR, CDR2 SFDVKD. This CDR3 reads CATSDSRRSSYNEQFF. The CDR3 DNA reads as TGTGCCACCAGTGATTCACGGCGGAGCTCCTACAATGAGCAGTTCTTC.

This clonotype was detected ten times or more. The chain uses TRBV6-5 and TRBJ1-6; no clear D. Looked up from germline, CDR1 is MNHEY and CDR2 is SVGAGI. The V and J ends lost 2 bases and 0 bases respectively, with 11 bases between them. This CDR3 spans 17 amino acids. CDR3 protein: CASSYIGISSYNSPLHF. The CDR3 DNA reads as TGTGCCAGCAGTTACATCGGAATTAGCTCCTATAATTCACCCCTCCACTTT.

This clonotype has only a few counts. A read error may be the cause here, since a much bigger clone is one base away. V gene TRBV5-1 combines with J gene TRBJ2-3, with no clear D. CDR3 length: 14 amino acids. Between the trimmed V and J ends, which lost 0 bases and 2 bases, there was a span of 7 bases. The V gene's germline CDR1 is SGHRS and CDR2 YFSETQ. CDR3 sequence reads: CASSLADLTDTQYF. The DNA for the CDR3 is TGCGCCAGCAGCTTGGCCGATCTCACAGATACGCAGTATTTT. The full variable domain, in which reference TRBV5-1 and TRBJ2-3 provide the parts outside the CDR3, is KAGVTQTPRYLIKTRGQQVTLSCSPISGHRSVSWYQQTPGQGLQFLFEYFSETQRNKGNFPGRFSGRQFSNSRSEMNVSTLELGDSALYLCASSLADLTDTQYFGPGTRLTVL.

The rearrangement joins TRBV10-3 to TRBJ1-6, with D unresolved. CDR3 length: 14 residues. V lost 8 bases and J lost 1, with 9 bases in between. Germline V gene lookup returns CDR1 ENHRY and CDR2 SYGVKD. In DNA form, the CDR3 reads TGTGCCATCGCGGCGGGGTCCTATAATTCACCCCTCCACTTT. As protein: CAIAAGSYNSPLHF.

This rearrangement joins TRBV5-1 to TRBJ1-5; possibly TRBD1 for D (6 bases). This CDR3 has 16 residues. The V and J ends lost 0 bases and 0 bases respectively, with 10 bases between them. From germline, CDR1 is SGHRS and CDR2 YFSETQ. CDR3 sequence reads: CASSLGTDSSNQPQHF. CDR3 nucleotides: TGCGCCAGCAGCTTGGGGACAGACTCTAGCAATCAGCCCCAGCATTTT.

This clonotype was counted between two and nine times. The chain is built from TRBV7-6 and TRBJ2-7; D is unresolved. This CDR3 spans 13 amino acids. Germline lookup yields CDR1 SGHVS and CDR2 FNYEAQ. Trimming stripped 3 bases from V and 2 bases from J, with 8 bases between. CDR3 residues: CASSFSSTYEQYF. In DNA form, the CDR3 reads TGTGCCAGCAGCTTCTCGTCAACCTACGAGCAGTACTTC.

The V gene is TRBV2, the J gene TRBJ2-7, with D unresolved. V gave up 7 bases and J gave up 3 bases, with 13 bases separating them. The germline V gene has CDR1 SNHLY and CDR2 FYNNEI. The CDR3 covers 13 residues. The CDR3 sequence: CASKVLVDYEQYF. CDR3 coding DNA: TGTGCCAGCAAGGTCCTGGTTGACTACGAGCAGTACTTC.

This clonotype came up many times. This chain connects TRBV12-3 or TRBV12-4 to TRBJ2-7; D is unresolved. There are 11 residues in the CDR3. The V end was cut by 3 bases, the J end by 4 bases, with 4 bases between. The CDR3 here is CASSFTYEQYF. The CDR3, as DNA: TGTGCCAGCAGTTTTACGTACGAGCAGTACTTC.

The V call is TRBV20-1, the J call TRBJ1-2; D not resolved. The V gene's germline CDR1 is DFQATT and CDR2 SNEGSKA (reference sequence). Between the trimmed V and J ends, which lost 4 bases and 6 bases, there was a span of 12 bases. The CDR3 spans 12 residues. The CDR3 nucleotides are TGCAGTGCTAAGACGGGGAGCCATGGCTACACCTTC. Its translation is CSAKTGSHGYTF.

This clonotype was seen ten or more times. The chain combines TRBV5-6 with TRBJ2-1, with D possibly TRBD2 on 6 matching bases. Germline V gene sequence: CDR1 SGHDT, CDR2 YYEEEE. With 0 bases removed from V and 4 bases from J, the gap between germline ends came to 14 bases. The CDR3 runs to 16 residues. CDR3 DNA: TGTGCCAGCAGCTTGGCCAGCGGGCCACCATACAATGAGCAGTTCTTC. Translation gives CASSLASGPPYNEQFF.

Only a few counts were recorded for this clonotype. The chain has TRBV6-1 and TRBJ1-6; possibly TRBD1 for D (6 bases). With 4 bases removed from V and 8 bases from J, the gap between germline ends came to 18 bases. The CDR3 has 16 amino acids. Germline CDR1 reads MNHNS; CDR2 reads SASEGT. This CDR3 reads CASSALPGQRDSPLHF. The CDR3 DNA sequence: TGTGCCAGCAGTGCCTTACCAGGACAGCGAGATTCACCCCTCCACTTT.

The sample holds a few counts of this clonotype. CDR3 loop: CASTRGIGALAGSPDTQYF. CDR3 in DNA: TGTGCCAGTACCCGAGGTATCGGTGCGCTAGCGGGAAGTCCAGATACGCAGTATTTT. The chain uses TRBV19 and TRBJ2-3, with 9 bases that match TRBD2. This CDR3 has 19 amino acids. V lost 7 bases, J lost 4 bases, and 21 bases stayed unmatched. CDR1 and CDR2 from the germline V gene are LNHDA and SQIVND (reference sequence).

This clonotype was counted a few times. CDR3 region: CASSSNRGVNEQFF. The DNA for the CDR3 is TGTGCCAGCAGTTCCAACAGGGGAGTGAATGAGCAGTTCTTC. This chain uses TRBV6-5 with TRBJ2-1; 7 nucleotides align to TRBD1. In germline, CDR1 is MNHEY, CDR2 SVGAGI. Trimming cost V 4 bases and J 7 bases; bases outside gene matches: 7. The CDR3 totals 14 residues.

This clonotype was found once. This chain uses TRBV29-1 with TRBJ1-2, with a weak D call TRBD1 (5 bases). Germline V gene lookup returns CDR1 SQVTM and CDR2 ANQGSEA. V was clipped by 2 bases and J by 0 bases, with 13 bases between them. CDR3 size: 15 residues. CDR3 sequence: CSVENWQGANYGYTF. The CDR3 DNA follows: TGCAGCGTTGAAAATTGGCAGGGTGCTAACTATGGCTACACCTTC. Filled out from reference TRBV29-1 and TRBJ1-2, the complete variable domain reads SAVISQKPSRDICQRGTSLTIQCQVDSQVTMMFWYRQQPGQSLTLIATANQGSEATYESGFVIDKFPISRPNLTFSTLTVSNMSPEDSSIYLCSVENWQGANYGYTFGSGTRLTVV.

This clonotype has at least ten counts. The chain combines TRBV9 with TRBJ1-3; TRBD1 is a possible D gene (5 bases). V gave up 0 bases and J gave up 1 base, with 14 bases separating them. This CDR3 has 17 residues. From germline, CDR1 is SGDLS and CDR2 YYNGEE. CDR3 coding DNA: TGTGCCAGCAGCGTAGGGCCGGGGGGAGTTTCTGGAAACACCATATATTTT. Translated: CASSVGPGGVSGNTIYF.

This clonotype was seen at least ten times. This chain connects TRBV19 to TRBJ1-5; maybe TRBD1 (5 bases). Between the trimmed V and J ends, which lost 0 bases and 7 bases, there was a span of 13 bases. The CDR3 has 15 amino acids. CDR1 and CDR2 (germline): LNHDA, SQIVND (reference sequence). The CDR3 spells CASSIDRGGGQPQHF. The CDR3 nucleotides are TGTGCCAGTAGTATAGATCGGGGGGGAGGACAGCCCCAGCATTTT. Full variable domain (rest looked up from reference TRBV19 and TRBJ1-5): DGGITQSPKYLFRKEGQNVTLSCEQNLNHDAMYWYRQDPGQGLRLIYYSQIVNDFQKGDIAEGYSVSREKKESFPLTVTSAQKNPTAFYLCASSIDRGGGQPQHFGDGTRLSIL.

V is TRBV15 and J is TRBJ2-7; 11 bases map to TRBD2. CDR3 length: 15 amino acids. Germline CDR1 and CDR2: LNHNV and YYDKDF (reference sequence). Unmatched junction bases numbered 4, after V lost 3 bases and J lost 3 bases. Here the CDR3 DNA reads TGTGCCACCAGCAGGACCGGGACTAGCGGCTACGAGCAGTACTTC. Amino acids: CATSRTGTSGYEQYF.

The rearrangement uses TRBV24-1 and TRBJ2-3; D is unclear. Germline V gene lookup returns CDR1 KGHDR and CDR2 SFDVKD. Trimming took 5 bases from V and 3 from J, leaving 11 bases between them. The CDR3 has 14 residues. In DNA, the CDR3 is TGTGCCACCAGTGCTTCTCCAGAGACAGATACGCAGTATTTT. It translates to CATSASPETDTQYF.

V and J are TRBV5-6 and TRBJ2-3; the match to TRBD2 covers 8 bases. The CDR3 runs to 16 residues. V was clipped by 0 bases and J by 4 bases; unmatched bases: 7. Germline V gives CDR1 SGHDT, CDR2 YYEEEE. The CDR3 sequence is CASSLGSSGRADTQYF. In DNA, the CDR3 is TGTGCCAGCAGCTTGGGTTCAAGCGGGAGAGCAGATACGCAGTATTTT.

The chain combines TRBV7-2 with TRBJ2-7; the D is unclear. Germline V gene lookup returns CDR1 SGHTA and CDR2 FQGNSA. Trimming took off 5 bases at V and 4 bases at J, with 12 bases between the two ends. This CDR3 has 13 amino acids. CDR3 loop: CASSTDSPYEQYF. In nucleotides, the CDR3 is TGTGCCAGCAGCACAGACTCCCCGTACGAGCAGTACTTC.

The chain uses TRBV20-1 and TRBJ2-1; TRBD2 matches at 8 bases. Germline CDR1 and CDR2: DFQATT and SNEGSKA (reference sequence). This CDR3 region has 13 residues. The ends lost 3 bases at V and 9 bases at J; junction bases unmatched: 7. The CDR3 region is CSARTGGPFEQFF. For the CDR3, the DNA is TGCAGTGCTAGGACGGGGGGGCCATTTGAGCAGTTCTTC.

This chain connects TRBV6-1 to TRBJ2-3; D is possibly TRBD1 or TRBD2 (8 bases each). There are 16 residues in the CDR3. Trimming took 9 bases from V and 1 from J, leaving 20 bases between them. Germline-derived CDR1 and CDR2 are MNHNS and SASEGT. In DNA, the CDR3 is TGTGCCAGTACAGGGGGAGCGGGGGCCCGCACAGATACGCAGTATTTT. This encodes CASTGGAGARTDTQYF.

Here the CDR3 reads CATSDIGREDEFYEQYF. The CDR3 DNA follows: TGTGCCACCAGTGATATTGGGCGGGAGGATGAATTCTACGAGCAGTACTTC. The chain recombines TRBV24-1 with TRBJ2-7; TRBD2 aligns across 8 bases. There are 17 residues in the CDR3. With 3 bases clipped from V and 3 bases from J, the junction kept 12 bases outside the gene matches. Germline values: CDR1 KGHDR, CDR2 SFDVKD.

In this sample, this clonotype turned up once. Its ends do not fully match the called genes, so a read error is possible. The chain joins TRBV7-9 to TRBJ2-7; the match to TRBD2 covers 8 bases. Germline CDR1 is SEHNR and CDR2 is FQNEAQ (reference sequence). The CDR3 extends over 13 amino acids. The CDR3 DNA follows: TGTGCCAGCAGCTTAGCAGCGGGAGACGCCCCAGACTTC. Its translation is CASSLAAGDAPDF.

CDR3 residues: CASSPSGLAGSGEQYF. CDR3 nucleotide sequence: TGTGCCAGCTCCCCTTCGGGACTAGCGGGATCAGGGGAGCAGTACTTC. The chain couples TRBV18 to TRBJ2-7; TRBD2 aligns across 13 bases. The CDR3 sequence is 16 residues long. Germline CDR1 KGHSH, CDR2 LQKENI. V was pared by 6 bases and J by 7 bases, with 12 bases of the junction left unmatched.

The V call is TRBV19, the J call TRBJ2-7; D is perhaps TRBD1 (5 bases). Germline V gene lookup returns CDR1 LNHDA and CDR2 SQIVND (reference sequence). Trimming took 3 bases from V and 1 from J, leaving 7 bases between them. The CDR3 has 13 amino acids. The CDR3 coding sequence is TGTGCCAGTAGTATGGGGCAGTCCTACGAGCAGTACTTC. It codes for CASSMGQSYEQYF.